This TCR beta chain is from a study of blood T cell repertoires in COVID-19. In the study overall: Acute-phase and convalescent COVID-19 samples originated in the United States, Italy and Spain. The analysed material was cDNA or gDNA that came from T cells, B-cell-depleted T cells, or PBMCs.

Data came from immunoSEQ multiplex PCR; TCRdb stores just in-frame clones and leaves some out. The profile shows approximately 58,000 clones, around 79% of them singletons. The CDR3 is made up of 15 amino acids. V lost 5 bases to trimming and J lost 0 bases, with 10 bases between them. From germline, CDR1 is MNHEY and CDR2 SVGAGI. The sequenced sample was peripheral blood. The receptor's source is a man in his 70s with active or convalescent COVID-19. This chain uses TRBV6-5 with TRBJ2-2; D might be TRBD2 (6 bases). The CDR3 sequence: CASSLRGSNTGELFF. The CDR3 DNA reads TGTGCCAGCAGTCTACGGGGGTCGAACACCGGGGAGCTGTTTTTT.